The entry below gives a single T cell receptor (beta chain) sequence along with its context. The target antigen is unknown. Time point described: blood 2 weeks post-SBRT. Treatment denoted: 15 Gy SBRT to primary tumor, nephrectomy 4 weeks later. Germline lookup yields CDR1 SGHTA and CDR2 FQGTGA. V was shortened by 1 base and J by 3 bases, with 12 bases between the two germline ends. This CDR3 has 16 residues. This specimen belongs to a study of radiation and T cells in renal cell carcinoma. Study-level information: Nephrectomy followed 15 Gy stereotactic body radiation by 4 weeks.

Notes on the study in general: No pretreatment tumor biopsies were available for baseline clonotypes.

Generated by immunoSEQ multiplex PCR, the TCRdb table keeps only in-frame clones and is missing some. The sample lists about 130,000 clones; more than 80% were seen once. This TCR was sampled from a woman in her sixties or seventies with renal cell carcinoma. Sequencing was performed on blood, taken from a patient whose treatment included radiotherapy and nephrectomy. V is TRBV7-3 and J is TRBJ1-4; D remains ambiguous. As DNA, the CDR3 is TGTGCCAGCAGCTTAAGAGGGTCCACGGCTAATGAAAAACTGTTTTTT. Protein product: CASSLRGSTANEKLFF. Complete variable domain (other parts from reference TRBV7-3 and TRBJ1-4): GAGVSQTPSNKVTEKGKYVELRCDPISGHTALYWYRQSLGQGPEFLIYFQGTGAADDSGLPNDRFFAVRPEGSVSTLKIQRTERGDSAVYLCASSLRGSTANEKLFFGSGTQLSVL.